Reported below is one T cell receptor beta chain. As yet, its antigen is unknown. V shed 3 bases and J shed 3 bases, with 14 bases lying between them. CDR3 length equals 16 residues. The record originates from a study of T cells in Graves' hyperthyroidism and ophthalmopathy. RNA transcripts served as the template for amplifying TCR beta CDR3 regions. An initial round of RT-PCR targeting the TCR CDR3 relied on the HTBI primer set. TCRdb re-called the multiplex PCR reads with MiXCR, one entry per CDR3 protein. The profile shows around 620,000 distinct CDR3 sequences, roughly 50% of them singletons. Study observations and caveats: Most thyroid clonotypes with frequency above 0.001 were detected in blood.

The chain links TRBV12-3 or TRBV12-4 to TRBJ1-4; D perhaps matches TRBD1 (5 bases). The source is an adult woman with Graves' disease, either hyperthyroidism or ophthalmopathy (not recorded which). The sequenced sample was peripheral blood or thyroid tissue (not recorded which). CDR3 in amino acids: CASSFVSTGPNEKLFF. CDR3 DNA: TGTGCCAGCAGTTTCGTGAGTACAGGCCCTAATGAAAAACTGTTTTTT.